This T cell receptor (beta chain) was recorded in a study of blood T cells in healthy people across ages. Whole-study findings and limits: Across the age range, TCR beta diversity per million T cells fell in a roughly linear way.

Using a J-beta primer mix together with a sample-barcoded 5' primer, a second PCR was run for roughly 6 to 12 cycles. Carrying 12 random nucleotides, a template-switch adaptor labeled each individual cDNA molecule. All samples gave at least 2.5 million CDR3-containing paired-end reads. Using its own MiXCR run on the 5' RACE reads, TCRdb lists one record per CDR3 protein. The sample shows hundreds of thousands of distinct CDR3 sequences, around 45% of them seen only once. A few counts support this clonotype. Its matching antigen is unknown. This clonotype originated in a woman aged 60-70 years in good health. The material sequenced was blood.

CDR3 sequence: CATSSAGGGAYSQPQHF. The CDR3 DNA reads TGTGCCACCAGCAGCGCTGGCGGGGGGGCCTATAGTCAGCCCCAGCATTTT. The V gene is TRBV15, the J gene TRBJ1-5; possibly TRBD1 for D (6 bases). Trimming pared 3 bases from V and 6 bases from J, leaving 21 bases between. Per germline, CDR1 LNHNV and CDR2 YYDKDF (reference sequence). This CDR3 is 17 amino acids long. Based on the CDR3 plus reference TRBV15 and TRBJ1-5, the full variable domain is DAMVIQNPRYQVTQFGKPVTLSCSQTLNHNVMYWYQQKSSQAPKLLFHYYDKDFNNEADTPDNFQSRRPNTSFCFLDIRSPGLGDTAMYLCATSSAGGGAYSQPQHFGDGTRLSIL.